This TCR beta chain is drawn from a study of T cells of healthy individuals (dated by TCRdb to 2016 to 2018). This clonotype was detected only a few times. This clone's antigen is unknown. No much larger clonotype is one base removed from it; base qualities were not supplied. Library preparation was by 5' RACE. Sequencing instrument: Illumina MiSeq. The public sequencing data were trimmed at Q25 with fastp and processed into clonotypes with MiXCR by TCRdb, which kept only in-frame beta chains. Every distinct CDR3 protein forms one entry, paired with its most common genes and DNA. This sample is represented by tens of thousands of distinct CDR3 sequences; about a sixth of them were singletons. The top ten hold approximately 4.8% of the sample. Taken from cysteine to phenylalanine, the CDR3 has 15 residues. Only CDR3 DNA is held: 45 bases, read in frame from base 1. CDR1 and CDR2 were assigned from the germline V gene as ENHRY and SYGVKD. The junction shows trimming of 6 bases on V and 3 bases on J, and the gene matches do not reach 5 bases of it.

In this chain, TRBV10-3 is recombined with TRBJ2-5, with 12 middle bases fitting TRBD1. The sequence came from a human donor in good health. The DNA reads TGTGCCATCAGCCGGGACAGGGGGCCCAAAGAGACCCAGTACTTC. Its translation reads: CAISRDRGPKETQYF.